Sequencing of this T cell receptor beta chain was carried out in a study of CD8 T cells in Susac syndrome. Negative magnetic isolation gave CD8+ and CD4+ cells; FACS enriched CD8+ TEMRA. With random hexamers, reverse transcription was performed on about 0.5 to 1 ug of RNA. Via MiXCR, TCRdb re-called the immunoSEQ multiplex PCR reads, giving one row per CDR3 protein. The sample records 400,000 to 550,000 distinct CDR3 sequences, more than 70% being singletons. Material for sequencing was CD8+ T cells from PBMCs. This receptor was obtained from a human donor with multiple sclerosis.

CDR3: CASSWDSNLITEAFF. CDR3 bases: TGCGCCAGCAGCTGGGATTCGAACCTCATCACTGAAGCTTTCTTT. The chain joins TRBV5-1 to TRBJ1-1; no reliable D call. From germline, CDR1 is SGHRS and CDR2 YFSETQ. The ends were cut back, 3 bases at V and 4 bases at J, with 16 bases in the middle. The CDR3 covers 15 residues.